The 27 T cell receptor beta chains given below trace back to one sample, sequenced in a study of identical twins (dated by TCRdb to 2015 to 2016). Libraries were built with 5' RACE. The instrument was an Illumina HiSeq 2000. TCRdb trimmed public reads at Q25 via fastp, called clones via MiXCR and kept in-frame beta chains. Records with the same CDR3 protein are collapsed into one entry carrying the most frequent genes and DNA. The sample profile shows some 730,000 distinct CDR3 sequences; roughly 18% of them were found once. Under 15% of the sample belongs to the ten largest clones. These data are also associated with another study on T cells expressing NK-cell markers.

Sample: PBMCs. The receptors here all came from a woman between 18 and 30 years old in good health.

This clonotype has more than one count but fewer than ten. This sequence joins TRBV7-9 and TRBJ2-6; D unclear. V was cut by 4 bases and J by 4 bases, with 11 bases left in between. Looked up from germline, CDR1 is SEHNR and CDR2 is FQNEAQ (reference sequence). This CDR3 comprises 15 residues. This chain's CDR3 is CASSSQQGGANVLTF. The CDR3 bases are TGTGCCAGCAGCTCCCAGCAAGGGGGGGCCAACGTCCTGACTTTC.

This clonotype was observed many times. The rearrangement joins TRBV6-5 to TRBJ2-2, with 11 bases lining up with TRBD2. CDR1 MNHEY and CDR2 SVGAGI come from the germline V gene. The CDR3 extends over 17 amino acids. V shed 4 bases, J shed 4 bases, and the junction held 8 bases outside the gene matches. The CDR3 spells CASSFIAGGQGTGELFF. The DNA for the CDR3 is TGTGCCAGCAGTTTTATAGCGGGGGGGCAGGGCACCGGGGAGCTGTTTTTT.

The CDR3, as DNA: TGTGCCAGCAGTTTCCGACTAGCGGGGGATCACAATGAGCAGTTCTTC. Residues: CASSFRLAGDHNEQFF. The rearrangement joins TRBV27 to TRBJ2-1; 12 bases line up with TRBD2. V dropped 3 bases and J dropped 5; count of bases not matched to a gene: 5. CDR1 is MNHEY, CDR2 SMNVEV, per germline (reference sequence). The CDR3 spans 16 residues.

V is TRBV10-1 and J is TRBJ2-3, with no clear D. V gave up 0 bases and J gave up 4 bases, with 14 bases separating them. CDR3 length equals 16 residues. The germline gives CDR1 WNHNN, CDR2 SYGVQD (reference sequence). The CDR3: CASSESTGRYPDTQYF. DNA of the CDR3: TGCGCCAGCAGTGAGTCGACGGGCAGATATCCAGATACGCAGTATTTT.

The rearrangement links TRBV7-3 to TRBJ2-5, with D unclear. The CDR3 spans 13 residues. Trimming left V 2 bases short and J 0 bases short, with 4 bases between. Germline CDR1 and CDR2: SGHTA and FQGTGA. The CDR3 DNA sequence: TGTGCCAGCAGCTTACACGACCAAGAGACCCAGTACTTC. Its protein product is CASSLHDQETQYF.

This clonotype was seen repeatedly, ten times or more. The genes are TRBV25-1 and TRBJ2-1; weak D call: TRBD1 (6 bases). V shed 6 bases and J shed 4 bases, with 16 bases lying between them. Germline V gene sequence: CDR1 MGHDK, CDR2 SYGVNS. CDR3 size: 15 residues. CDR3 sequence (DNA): TGTGCCAGCAGCGTGGGGCAGGGGTTATACAATGAGCAGTTCTTC. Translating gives CASSVGQGLYNEQFF.

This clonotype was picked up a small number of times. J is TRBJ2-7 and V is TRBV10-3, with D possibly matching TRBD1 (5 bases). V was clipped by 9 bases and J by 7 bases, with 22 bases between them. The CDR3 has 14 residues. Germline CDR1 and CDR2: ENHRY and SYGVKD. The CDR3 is CAMGSQEMSTEQYF. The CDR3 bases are TGTGCCATGGGGTCACAGGAGATGTCTACGGAGCAGTACTTC.

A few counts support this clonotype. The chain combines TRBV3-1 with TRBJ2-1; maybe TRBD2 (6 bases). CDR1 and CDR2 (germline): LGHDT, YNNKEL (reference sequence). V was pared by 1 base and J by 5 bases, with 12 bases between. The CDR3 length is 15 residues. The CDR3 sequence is CASSQVGLRNNEQFF. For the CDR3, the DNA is TGTGCCAGCAGCCAAGTGGGACTGCGAAACAATGAGCAGTTCTTC.

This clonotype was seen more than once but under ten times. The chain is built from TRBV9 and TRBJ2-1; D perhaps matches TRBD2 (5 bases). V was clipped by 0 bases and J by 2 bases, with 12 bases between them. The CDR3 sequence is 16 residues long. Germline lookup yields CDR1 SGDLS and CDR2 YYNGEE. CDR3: CASSVVGSGTYNEQFF. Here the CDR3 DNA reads TGTGCCAGCAGCGTAGTCGGCAGCGGAACCTACAATGAGCAGTTCTTC.

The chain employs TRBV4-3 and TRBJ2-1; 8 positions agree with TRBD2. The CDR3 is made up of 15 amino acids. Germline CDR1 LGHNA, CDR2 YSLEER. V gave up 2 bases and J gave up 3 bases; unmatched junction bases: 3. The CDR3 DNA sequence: TGCGCCAGCAGCCAAATAGCGGGAAGCTACAATGAGCAGTTCTTC. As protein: CASSQIAGSYNEQFF.

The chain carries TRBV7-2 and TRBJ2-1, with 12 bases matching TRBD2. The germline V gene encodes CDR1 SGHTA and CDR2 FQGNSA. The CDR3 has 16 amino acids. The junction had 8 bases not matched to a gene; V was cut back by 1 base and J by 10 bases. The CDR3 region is CASSLEGLAGSREQFF. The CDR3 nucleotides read TGTGCCAGCAGCTTAGAAGGACTAGCGGGGTCGAGGGAGCAGTTCTTC. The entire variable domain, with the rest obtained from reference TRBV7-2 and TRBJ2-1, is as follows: GAGVSQSPSNKVTEKGKDVELRCDPISGHTALYWYRQSLGQGLEFLIYFQGNSAPDKSGLPSDRFSAERTGGSVSTLTIQRTQQEDSAVYLCASSLEGLAGSREQFFGPGTRLTVL.

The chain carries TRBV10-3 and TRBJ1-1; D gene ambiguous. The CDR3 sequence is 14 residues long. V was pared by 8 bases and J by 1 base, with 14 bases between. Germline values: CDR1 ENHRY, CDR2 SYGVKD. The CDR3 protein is CAIGVGSANTEAFF. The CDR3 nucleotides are TGTGCCATCGGTGTGGGTTCTGCGAACACTGAAGCTTTCTTT.

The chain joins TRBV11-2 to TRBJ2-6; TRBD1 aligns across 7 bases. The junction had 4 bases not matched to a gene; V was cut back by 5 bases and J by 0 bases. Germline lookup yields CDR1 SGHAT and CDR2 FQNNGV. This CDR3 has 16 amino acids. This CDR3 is CASSGWDSSGANVLTF. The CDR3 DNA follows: TGTGCCAGCAGCGGTTGGGACAGCTCTGGGGCCAACGTCCTGACTTTC.

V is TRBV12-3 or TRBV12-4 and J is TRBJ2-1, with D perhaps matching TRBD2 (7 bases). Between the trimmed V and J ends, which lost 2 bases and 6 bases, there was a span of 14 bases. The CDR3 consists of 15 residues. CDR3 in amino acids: CASSLYGGRSNEQFF. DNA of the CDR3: TGTGCCAGCAGTTTATACGGGGGGCGCTCCAATGAGCAGTTCTTC.

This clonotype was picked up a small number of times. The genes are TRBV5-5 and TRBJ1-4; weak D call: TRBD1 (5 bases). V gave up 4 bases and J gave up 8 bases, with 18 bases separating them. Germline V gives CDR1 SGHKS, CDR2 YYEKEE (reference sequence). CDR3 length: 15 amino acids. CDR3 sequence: CASSASPGGWEKLFF. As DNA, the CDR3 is TGTGCCAGCAGCGCCTCTCCCGGGGGTTGGGAAAAACTGTTTTTT.

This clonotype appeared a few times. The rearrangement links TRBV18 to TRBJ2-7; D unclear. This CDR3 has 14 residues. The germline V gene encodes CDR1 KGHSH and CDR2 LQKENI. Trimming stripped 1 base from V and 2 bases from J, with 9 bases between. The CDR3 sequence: CASSPQGSTYEQYF. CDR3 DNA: TGTGCCAGCTCACCACAGGGCTCAACCTACGAGCAGTACTTC.

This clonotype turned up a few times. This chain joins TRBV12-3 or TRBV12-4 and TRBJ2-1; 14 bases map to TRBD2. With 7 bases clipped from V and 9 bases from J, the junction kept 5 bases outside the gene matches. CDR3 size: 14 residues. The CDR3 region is CASTGLAGAGEQFF. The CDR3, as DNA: TGTGCCAGCACGGGACTAGCGGGAGCGGGTGAGCAGTTCTTC.

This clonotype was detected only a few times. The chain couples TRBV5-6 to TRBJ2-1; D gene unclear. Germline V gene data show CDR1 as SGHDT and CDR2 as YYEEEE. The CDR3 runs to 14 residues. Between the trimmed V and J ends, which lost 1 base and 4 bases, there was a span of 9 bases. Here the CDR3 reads CASSLWGGYNEQFF. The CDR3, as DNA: TGTGCCAGCAGCTTGTGGGGTGGTTACAATGAGCAGTTCTTC.

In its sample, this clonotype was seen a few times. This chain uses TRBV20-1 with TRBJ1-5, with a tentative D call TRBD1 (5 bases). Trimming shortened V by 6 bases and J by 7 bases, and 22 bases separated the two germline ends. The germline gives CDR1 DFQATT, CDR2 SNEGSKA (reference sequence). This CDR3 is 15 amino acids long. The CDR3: CSAAPREGPGQPQHF. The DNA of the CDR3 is TGCAGTGCCGCCCCGCGCGAGGGGCCGGGACAGCCCCAGCATTTT.

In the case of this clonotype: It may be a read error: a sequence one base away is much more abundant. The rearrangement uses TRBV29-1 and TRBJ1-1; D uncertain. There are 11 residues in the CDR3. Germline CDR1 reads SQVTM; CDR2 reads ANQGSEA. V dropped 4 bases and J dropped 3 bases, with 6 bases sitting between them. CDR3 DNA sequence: TGCAGCGTTGCAAGGTACACTGAAGCTTTCTTT. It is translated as CSVARYTEAFF.

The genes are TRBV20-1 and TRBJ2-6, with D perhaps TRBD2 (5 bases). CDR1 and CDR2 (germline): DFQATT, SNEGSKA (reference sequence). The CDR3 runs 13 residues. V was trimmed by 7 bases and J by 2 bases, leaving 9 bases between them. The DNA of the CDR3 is TGCAGTGTGAGGACTCCTGGGGCCAACGTCCTGACTTTC. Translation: CSVRTPGANVLTF.

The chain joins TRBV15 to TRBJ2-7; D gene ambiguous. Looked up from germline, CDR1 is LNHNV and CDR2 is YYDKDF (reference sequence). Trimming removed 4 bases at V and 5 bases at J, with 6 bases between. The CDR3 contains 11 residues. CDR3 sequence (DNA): TGTGCCACCAGCATTAGGGACGAGCAGTACTTC. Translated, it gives CATSIRDEQYF.

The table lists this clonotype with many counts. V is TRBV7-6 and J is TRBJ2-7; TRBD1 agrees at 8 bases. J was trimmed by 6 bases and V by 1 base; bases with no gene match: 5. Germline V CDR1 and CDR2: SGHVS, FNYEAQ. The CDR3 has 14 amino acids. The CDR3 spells CASSLGGRGLEQYF. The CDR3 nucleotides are TGTGCCAGCAGCTTAGGAGGCAGGGGGCTCGAGCAGTACTTC.

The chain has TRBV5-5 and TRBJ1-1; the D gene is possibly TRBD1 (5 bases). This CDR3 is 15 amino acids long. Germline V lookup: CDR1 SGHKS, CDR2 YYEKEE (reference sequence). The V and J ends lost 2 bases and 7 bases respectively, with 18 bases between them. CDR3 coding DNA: TGTGCCAGCAGCTTCGTTCGAGGGGAAGGTGTTGAAGCTTTCTTT. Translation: CASSFVRGEGVEAFF.

CDR3 DNA: TGTGCCAGCAGCCAGACTAGCGGGAGTTTCTCCTACAATGAGCAGTTCTTC. Translated, it gives CASSQTSGSFSYNEQFF. The chain couples TRBV11-2 to TRBJ2-1; 12 nucleotides match TRBD2. Trimming at V came to 5 bases and at J to 0 bases, leaving 5 bases not matched to a gene. CDR3 length equals 17 residues. Germline assignment: CDR1 SGHAT and CDR2 FQNNGV.

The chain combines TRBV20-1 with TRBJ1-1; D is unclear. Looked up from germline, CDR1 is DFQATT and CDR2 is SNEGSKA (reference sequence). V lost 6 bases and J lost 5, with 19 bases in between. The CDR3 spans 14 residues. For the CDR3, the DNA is TGCAGTGCCAGGAAGCGGACGTCGGGGACTGAAGCTTTCTTT. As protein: CSARKRTSGTEAFF.

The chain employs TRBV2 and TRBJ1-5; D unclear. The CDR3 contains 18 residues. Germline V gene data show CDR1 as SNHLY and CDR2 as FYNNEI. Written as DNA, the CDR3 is TGTACCTTCAGTTTTGCCCATCATGATCCGTATAGCAATCAGCCCCAGCATTTT. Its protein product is CTFSFAHHDPYSNQPQHF.